This record looks at one TCR beta chain sequence and its context. Its antigen is not known. The data belong to a study of cytomegalovirus exposure and HLA in healthy donors. CDR3 length equals 19 residues. Germline V gives CDR1 MRHNA, CDR2 SNTAGT. The germline V and J ends were trimmed by 0 bases and 0 bases, with 21 bases remaining between them. This PCR relied on a set of 60 Vbeta primers and 13 Jbeta primers. Sequenced by immunoSEQ multiplex PCR; TCRdb stores in-frame clones only, minus some. The data show around 140,000 clones, 75% to 80% seen once. Study-wide results and limits: DRB1 had the most TCR associations and HLA-C the fewest, a later analysis found, with rates varying by HLA locus.

The rearrangement links TRBV6-4 to TRBJ2-7; a possible D gene is TRBD2 (5 bases). Sequencing input: PBMCs. This receptor was taken from a woman in her 40s in good health and CMV-seropositive. DNA for the CDR3: TGTGCCAGCAGTGACTCGACGGCGCGGGCCCATATTTCCTCCTACGAGCAGTACTTC. This sequence encodes CASSDSTARAHISSYEQYF.